This T cell receptor (beta chain) was recovered during a study of tumor-infiltrating lymphocytes in primary liver carcinoma. Background on the study: These patients were men and women whose ages were 30 to 69 years. Each of the samples returned roughly 3.65 to 7.5 million productive TCRbeta reads (a yield similar across tissue types).

The study's findings and limits: Found in all five tumor regions were only about 8-24% of top clones.

V shed 3 bases and J shed 2 bases, with 8 bases lying between them. CDR1 LNHDA and CDR2 SQIVND come from the germline V gene (reference sequence). The CDR3 spans 13 residues. On this clonotype itself: Its antigen is unidentified.

Priming with a constant-region primer yielded TCR beta cDNA from approximately 500 ng total RNA. It was through three nested multiplex PCR rounds of slightly modified ARM-PCR that TCR beta libraries arose. In the first two PCR rounds, TRBV1-TRBV30 forward primers were paired with a C-beta reverse primer, and each round lasted about 10 cycles. From the multiplex PCR reads, TCRdb called clonotypes with MiXCR, one entry per CDR3 protein. The data contain 44,000 or so distinct CDR3 sequences, 60% to 85% of them singletons. The source material, roughly 20-31 mg of unsorted bulk tissue, was used to co-extract RNA and DNA.

This clonotype was obtained from a man aged 40-55 years with primary liver carcinoma and hepatitis B virus infection. The sample taken for sequencing was liver tumor tissue from sampling region 5. Indicated subset: tumor region T5, tumor centre. The chain joins TRBV19 to TRBJ2-7; no clear D. CDR3 bases: TGTGCCAGTAGTATTGATTGGACCTACGAGCAGTACTTC. This encodes CASSIDWTYEQYF.